Listed below are T cell receptor beta chains from one sample, sequenced in a study of blood T cell repertoires in COVID-19. Using immunoSEQ multiplex PCR, the repertoire was profiled, and TCRdb retains in-frame clones only, with some absent. In the table there are approximately 10,000 clones, 85% of which are singletons. The sample comprised peripheral blood. The receptors shown here come from a human donor in a cohort sampled during active COVID-19. CDR3s include the opening cysteine and the closing phenylalanine or tryptophan. A D gene is named only where the DNA matches it firmly. The size of a clone is reported for some rows only, either as once, few or many, or as a class for expanded clones.

j_gene	v_gene	d_gene	abundance	CDR3nt	CDR3aa
TRBJ2-2	TRBV5-1	-	-	TGCGCCAGCAGCGTGTCGGACATGACCGGGGAGCTGTTTTTT	CASSVSDMTGELFF
TRBJ2-7	TRBV27	-	medium-sized	TGTGCCAGCAGTTTAGACTACGGGGGAACCTACGAGCAGTACTTC	CASSLDYGGTYEQYF
TRBJ1-6	TRBV7-9	-	-	TGTGCCAGCAGCAAGAGGGCGGGCCTCGACAATTCACCCCTCCACTTT	CASSKRAGLDNSPLHF
TRBJ2-5	TRBV7-8	-	-	TGTGCCAGCAGCCGGCACAAAGAGACCCAGTACTTC	CASSRHKETQYF
TRBJ1-2	TRBV5-5	TRBD1	once	TGTGCCAGCAGCTTGGAGACAGGGTATGGCTACACCTTC	CASSLETGYGYTF
TRBJ2-3	TRBV7-2	TRBD2	-	TGTGCCAGCAGCTTAGCGCCTCTAGCGGGGGGACGCACAGATACGCAGTATTTT	CASSLAPLAGGRTDTQYF
TRBJ1-5	TRBV7-9	-	-	TGTGCCAGCAGCTTAGCGGCGGCAGGCAATCAGCCCCAGCATTTT	CASSLAAAGNQPQHF
TRBJ2-1	TRBV5-4	TRBD2	-	TGTGCCAGCAGCTTGGGAAGGACTAGCATAGGCGATGAGCAGTTCTTC	CASSLGRTSIGDEQFF
TRBJ2-7	TRBV5-6	-	-	TGTGCCAGCAGCCTGAATCGATATACAGCCTCCTACGAGCAGTACTTC	CASSLNRYTASYEQYF
TRBJ2-7	TRBV18	TRBD2	-	TGTGCCAGCTCAACTATTAGCGGGGGGGCTGCGGTCCACGAGCAGTACTTC	CASSTISGGAAVHEQYF
TRBJ2-2	TRBV9	TRBD1	once	TGTGCCAGCAGCGCGTCTCACAGGGGGACCGGGGAGCTGTTTTTT	CASSASHRGTGELFF
TRBJ1-1	TRBV18	TRBD1	-	TGTGCCAGCTCACTTGGGACAGGGGGCACTGAAGCTTTCTTT	CASSLGTGGTEAFF
TRBJ2-7	TRBV2	TRBD2	few	TGTGCCAGCAGTGAAGCGCCTACTAGCGGGACCTCCTACGAGCAGTACTTC	CASSEAPTSGTSYEQYF
TRBJ2-2	TRBV27	TRBD1	-	TGTGCCAGCAGAGGGGGACAGACAATCACCGGGGAGCTGTTTTTT	CASRGGQTITGELFF
TRBJ2-1	TRBV29-1	TRBD1	-	TGCAGCGTTGAAGGCGGACAGGGACGTAGGAATGAGCAGTTCTTC	CSVEGGQGRRNEQFF
TRBJ1-2	TRBV5-4	TRBD1	-	TGTGCCAGCAGCGTGGACAGGGTGCAAGGCTACACCTTC	CASSVDRVQGYTF
TRBJ1-4	TRBV29-1	-	-	TGCAGCGTTGACGTCGGTGAAAAACTGTTTTTT	CSVDVGEKLFF
TRBJ2-1	TRBV6-4	-	few	TGTGCCAGCAGTCCAAACCGGGACAGCTTAGCGGCCAATGAGCAGTTCTTC	CASSPNRDSLAANEQFF
TRBJ2-7	TRBV27	-	-	TGTGCCAGCAGTTTACACAGCGGCTACGAGCAGTACTTC	CASSLHSGYEQYF
TRBJ2-2	TRBV9	TRBD2	-	TGTGCCCCCCGCGCCCACGACTGGGGGGGGAACACCGGGGAGCTGTTTTTT	CAPRAHDWGGNTGELFF
TRBJ2-7	TRBV30	-	-	TGTGCCTGGAGTCACGGGGGATCCACCTACGAGCAGTACTTC	CAWSHGGSTYEQYF
TRBJ2-3	TRBV19	-	-	TGTGCCAGTAGTATTTGGGGGGATCGCACAGATACGCAGTATTTT	CASSIWGDRTDTQYF
TRBJ1-1	TRBV5-5	-	once	TGTGCCAGCAGCTTGGAGGGCAGGGGTACGATGAACACTGAAGCTTTCTTT	CASSLEGRGTMNTEAFF
TRBJ2-2	TRBV6-5	-	once	TGTGCCAGCAGTACAGGGGGGGACACCGGGGAGCTGTTTTTT	CASSTGGDTGELFF
TRBJ1-2	TRBV28	TRBD1	-	TGTGCCAGCAGTCTGACCCGCAGACAGGGGGGAGGCTACACCTTC	CASSLTRRQGGGYTF
TRBJ1-6	TRBV6-5	-	-	TGTGCCAGCAGAGAGGCGCAGGGTAACGCACCCCTCCACTTT	CASREAQGNAPLHF
TRBJ1-2	TRBV28	-	-	TGTGCCAGCAGTTTCGGGGATGGCTACACCTTC	CASSFGDGYTF